The rows below give T cell receptor beta chains drawn from one sample of a study of blood T cell repertoires in COVID-19. Produced via immunoSEQ multiplex PCR; TCRdb's table is partial and in-frame only. This sample has 150,000 to 250,000 clones, with roughly 80% found just once. The sample consisted of PBMCs or T cells enriched from blood (not recorded which). The receptors stem from a man aged 35-49 years who had recovered from COVID-19. The CDR3 runs from the conserved cysteine through the conserved F or W. The order of the fields is clone size, V gene, D gene, J gene, CDR3 DNA, CDR3 protein. A D gene is named only where the DNA matches it firmly. Not every row has a clone size; where given, it reads once, few, many or a size class.

NA,TRBV5-4,TRBD2,TRBJ2-5,TGTGCCAGCAGCTTGGCAGGCGGGGGGCAAGAGACCCAGTACTTC,CASSLAGGGQETQYF
NA,TRBV4-2,TRBD2,TRBJ2-1,TGTGCCAGCAGCCAAGTCCGGGGGGGCCGCTATGAGCAGTTCTTC,CASSQVRGGRYEQFF
once,TRBV30,NA,TRBJ2-2,TGTGCCTGGAGTCCTGGAGAACACACCGGGGAGCTGTTTTTT,CAWSPGEHTGELFF
NA,TRBV2,NA,TRBJ1-1,TGTGCCAGCAGGGGAGGCCCCCAAGTTTCCGCTTTCTTT,CASRGGPQVSAFF
NA,TRBV2,NA,TRBJ2-3,TGTGCCAGCAGTGGCGGATTCACAGATACGCAGTATTTT,CASSGGFTDTQYF
NA,TRBV27,TRBD1,TRBJ1-6,TGTGCCAGCAGCTTCCGCATCGGTACAGGGGGAAAATCACCCCTCCACTTT,CASSFRIGTGGKSPLHF
NA,TRBV27,NA,TRBJ2-6,TGTGCCAGCATGGCCTTCTCTGGGGCCAACGTCCTGACTTTC,CASMAFSGANVLTF
NA,TRBV11-2,NA,TRBJ2-7,TGTGCCAGCAGAAAGGGGGGGGGCTCCTACGAGCAGTACTTC,CASRKGGGSYEQYF
NA,TRBV13,NA,TRBJ1-5,TGTGCCAGCAGCCCATCCCCATGGGACTTATATAGCAATCAGCCCCAGCATTTT,CASSPSPWDLYSNQPQHF
NA,TRBV11-2,TRBD1,TRBJ2-3,TGTGCCAGCAGCTTAGGGCCTGGGACAGGGAAGACAGATACGCAGTATTTT,CASSLGPGTGKTDTQYF
NA,TRBV6-5,TRBD1,TRBJ1-1,TGTGCCACCGAGGACAGGGTAGAGAACACTGAAGCTTTCTTT,CATEDRVENTEAFF
NA,TRBV19,NA,TRBJ1-2,TGTGCCAGTAGTATTCAATCAGGCTCAACTGGCTACACCTTC,CASSIQSGSTGYTF
NA,TRBV7-9,NA,TRBJ1-1,TGTGCCAGCAGCTTAGAGAGGGTCCGGGGCACTGAAGCTTTCTTT,CASSLERVRGTEAFF
NA,TRBV27,TRBD1,TRBJ1-6,TGTGCCAGCAGCCTCCGGACAGGGGACCGTTCACCCCTCCACTTT,CASSLRTGDRSPLHF
NA,TRBV3-1/TRBV3-2,NA,TRBJ1-5,TGTGCCAGCAGCCAAGCGGGGATTAGCAATCAGCCCCAGCATTTT,CASSQAGISNQPQHF
NA,TRBV2,TRBD1,TRBJ1-3,TGTGCCAGCAGTGAGCACAGGGGATCTGGAAACACCATATATTTT,CASSEHRGSGNTIYF
NA,TRBV6-2/TRBV6-3,TRBD1,TRBJ1-1,TGTGCCAGCAGTTACACCACCATCGACAGGGGGCCAGGCGAAGCTTTCTTT,CASSYTTIDRGPGEAFF
NA,TRBV6-4,NA,TRBJ2-3,TGTGCCACCAGCCCGGGACTTGTCCGGGGAGATACGCAGTATTTT,CATSPGLVRGDTQYF
NA,TRBV9,TRBD2,TRBJ2-5,TGTGCCAGCAGCGTTAGCGGGGGCGGGAGAGAGACCCAGTACTTC,CASSVSGGGRETQYF
once,TRBV19,NA,TRBJ1-1,TGTGCCAGTAGTATAGATCCGGGAGGTAAGGTGCATGAAGCTTTCTTT,CASSIDPGGKVHEAFF
NA,TRBV28,TRBD1,TRBJ1-2,TGTGCCAGCAGTATGGGGACAGGGGCTAACTATGGCTACACCTTC,CASSMGTGANYGYTF
NA,TRBV19,TRBD1,TRBJ2-5,TGTGCCAGTAGTGCCCACCGGGACAGGGGGCTGGAGACCCAGTACTTC,CASSAHRDRGLETQYF
once,TRBV4-1,NA,TRBJ1-2,TGCGCCAGCAGCCAAGTGGGGTCGGCGGGAGCCTACACCTTC,CASSQVGSAGAYTF
NA,TRBV6-5,TRBD1,TRBJ1-2,TGTGCCAGCAGTCTTACAGGGGGGTATGGCTACACCTTC,CASSLTGGYGYTF
NA,TRBV30,NA,TRBJ2-7,TGTGCCTGGACTGTACGGTGGGACAACCGTGTTTACGAGCAGTACTTC,CAWTVRWDNRVYEQYF
NA,TRBV28,NA,TRBJ1-1,TGTGCCAGCAGTTTAGTAGCGGGGAACACTGAAGCTTTCTTT,CASSLVAGNTEAFF
NA,TRBV5-4,NA,TRBJ1-6,TGTGCCAGCAGCACGAGGAGCTCCTATAATTCACCCCTCCACTTT,CASSTRSSYNSPLHF
NA,TRBV2,NA,TRBJ2-1,TGTGCCAGCAGCGGAGACAGGTTTCGCTCCAATGAGCAGTTCTTC,CASSGDRFRSNEQFF
NA,TRBV4-1,NA,TRBJ1-2,TGCGCCAGCAGCCAATCTCCTGGAGCTAACTATGGCTACACCTTC,CASSQSPGANYGYTF
NA,TRBV6-5,TRBD2,TRBJ2-4,TGTGCCAGCACTAAAACGGGGGGGCAGAACATTCAGTACTTC,CASTKTGGQNIQYF
NA,TRBV28,NA,TRBJ1-3,TGTGCCAGCACCTCATGGGGGGATCCGTCCGGAAACACCATATATTTT,CASTSWGDPSGNTIYF
NA,TRBV21-1,NA,TRBJ1-2,TGTGCCAGCAAGTGGAACAGGGGGCGCATGGATGGCTACACCTTC,CASKWNRGRMDGYTF
NA,TRBV7-2,NA,TRBJ2-5,TGTGCCAGCAGCTTAGGGCGGGACCGTGCAGGCGACTTC,CASSLGRDRAGDF
NA,TRBV5-6,NA,TRBJ1-5,TGTGCCAGCAGCTTGGGGACACTCAGCAATCAGCCCCAGCATTTT,CASSLGTLSNQPQHF
NA,TRBV9,NA,TRBJ1-1,TGTGCCAGCACCTATAGGGTAGGGGGCACTGAAGCTTTCTTT,CASTYRVGGTEAFF
NA,TRBV12-3/TRBV12-4,TRBD1,TRBJ1-1,TGTGCCAGCAGCAGGGACAGGGGGACTGAAGCTTTCTTT,CASSRDRGTEAFF
NA,TRBV30,TRBD2,TRBJ2-3,TGTGCCTGGATTGGTGGGGGGGGCACAGATACGCAGTATTTT,CAWIGGGGTDTQYF
NA,TRBV4-2,TRBD1,TRBJ1-2,TGTGCCAGCAGCCACCCCGGACAGGGGGCATTCTCTGGCTACACCTTC,CASSHPGQGAFSGYTF
NA,TRBV28,NA,TRBJ2-3,TGTGCCAGCAGTGCAAGCGACGGGGGCACAGATACGCAGTATTTT,CASSASDGGTDTQYF
NA,TRBV5-1,TRBD2,TRBJ2-5,TGCGCCAGCAGCTTTAGCGGGGGGACCCAAGAGACCCAGTACTTC,CASSFSGGTQETQYF
NA,TRBV28,NA,TRBJ2-7,TGTGCCAGCAGTGCCGAGGGGGGGCTGAGCAGGTACGAGCAGTACTTC,CASSAEGGLSRYEQYF
NA,TRBV5-1,NA,TRBJ1-1,TGCGCCAGCAGCTTTTCTTTTCAGGCGGCAGGGAGGTTAACTGAAGCTTTCTTT,CASSFSFQAAGRLTEAFF
NA,TRBV9,NA,TRBJ1-5,TGTGCCAGCAGCGTATTGCCTTTGACAGTGTATCAGCCCCAGCATTTT,CASSVLPLTVYQPQHF
NA,TRBV19,TRBD1,TRBJ1-1,TGTGCCAGTAGTTGGGACAGGGTCCGGGGTGAAGCTTTCTTT,CASSWDRVRGEAFF
NA,TRBV9,NA,TRBJ2-5,TGTGCCAGCAGCGTACTTCCTAGCGCGTACCAAGAGACCCAGTACTTC,CASSVLPSAYQETQYF
NA,TRBV27,NA,TRBJ2-7,TGTGCCAGCAGTTTCAGGCTCAATTCCTACGAGCAGTACTTC,CASSFRLNSYEQYF
NA,TRBV4-3,TRBD2,TRBJ2-5,TGCGCCAGCAGCCAAACGTGGATTGGCGGGGGAGGGTTGGGGACCCAGTACTTC,CASSQTWIGGGGLGTQYF
few,TRBV10-1,NA,TRBJ2-5,TGCGCCAGCAGCCGGGGGCAAGAGACCCAGTACTTC,CASSRGQETQYF
NA,TRBV5-4,TRBD1,TRBJ2-2,TGTGCCAGCAGCTCGGGTGGGACAGGGGGACGAGGGGAGCTGTTTTTT,CASSSGGTGGRGELFF
NA,TRBV6-4,NA,TRBJ1-1,TGTGCCAGCAGTGGCAGGGGCGACACTGAAGCTTTCTTT,CASSGRGDTEAFF
once,TRBV5-1,NA,TRBJ1-5,TGCGCCAGCAGCTTGTCTGGCCGAGGAGAGCCCCAGCATTTT,CASSLSGRGEPQHF